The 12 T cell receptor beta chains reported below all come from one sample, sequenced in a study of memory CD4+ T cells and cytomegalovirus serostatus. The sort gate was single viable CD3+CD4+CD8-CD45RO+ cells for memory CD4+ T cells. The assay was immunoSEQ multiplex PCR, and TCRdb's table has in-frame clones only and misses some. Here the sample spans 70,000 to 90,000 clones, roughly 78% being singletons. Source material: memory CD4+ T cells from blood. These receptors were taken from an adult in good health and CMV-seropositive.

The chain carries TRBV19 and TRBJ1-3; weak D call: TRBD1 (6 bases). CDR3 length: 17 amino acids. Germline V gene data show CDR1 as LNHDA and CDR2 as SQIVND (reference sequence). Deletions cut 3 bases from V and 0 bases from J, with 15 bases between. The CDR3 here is CASSIWAPGVSGNTIYF. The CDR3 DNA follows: TGTGCCAGTAGTATTTGGGCCCCAGGGGTCTCTGGAAACACCATATATTTT.

CDR3 in amino acids: CASSPMVGNNEQFF. For the CDR3, the DNA is TGCGCCAGCAGCCCGATGGTGGGAAACAATGAGCAGTTCTTC. The V call is TRBV4-3, the J call TRBJ2-1; D not certain. V dropped 4 bases and J dropped 5 bases, with 12 bases sitting between them. The germline CDR1 and CDR2 sequences are LGHNA and YSLEER. This CDR3 has 14 residues.

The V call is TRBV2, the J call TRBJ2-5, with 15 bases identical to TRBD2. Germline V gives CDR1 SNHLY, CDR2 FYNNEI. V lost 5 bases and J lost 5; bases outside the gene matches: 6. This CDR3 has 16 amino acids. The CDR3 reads CASSPGLAGGMETQYF. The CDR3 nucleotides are TGTGCCAGCAGTCCGGGACTAGCGGGGGGTATGGAGACCCAGTACTTC.

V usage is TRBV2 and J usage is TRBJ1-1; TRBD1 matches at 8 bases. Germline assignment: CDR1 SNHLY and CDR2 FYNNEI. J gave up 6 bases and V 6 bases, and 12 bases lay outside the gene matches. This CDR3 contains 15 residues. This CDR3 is CASSEVDRGRAEAFF. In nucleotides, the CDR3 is TGTGCCAGCAGCGAGGTTGACAGGGGAAGAGCTGAAGCTTTCTTT.

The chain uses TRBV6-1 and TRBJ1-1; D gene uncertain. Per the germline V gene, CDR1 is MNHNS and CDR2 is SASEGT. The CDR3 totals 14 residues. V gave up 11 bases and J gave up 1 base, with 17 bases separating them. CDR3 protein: CAGRRGGSNTEAFF. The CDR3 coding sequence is TGTGCCGGCCGTCGAGGCGGATCGAACACTGAAGCTTTCTTT.

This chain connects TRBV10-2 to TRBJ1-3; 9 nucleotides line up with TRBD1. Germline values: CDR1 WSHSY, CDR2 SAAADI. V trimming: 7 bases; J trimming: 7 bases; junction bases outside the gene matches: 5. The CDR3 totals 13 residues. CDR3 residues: CASTGQGSNTIYF. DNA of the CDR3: TGCGCCAGCACGGGACAGGGAAGCAACACCATATATTTT.

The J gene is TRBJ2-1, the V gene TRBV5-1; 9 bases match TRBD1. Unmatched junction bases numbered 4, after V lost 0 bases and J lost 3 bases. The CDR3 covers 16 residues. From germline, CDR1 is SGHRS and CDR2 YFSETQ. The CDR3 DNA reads TGCGCCAGCAGCTTGGGGGACAGGGACTTCTACAATGAGCAGTTCTTC. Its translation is CASSLGDRDFYNEQFF. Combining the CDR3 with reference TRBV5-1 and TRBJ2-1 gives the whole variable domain KAGVTQTPRYLIKTRGQQVTLSCSPISGHRSVSWYQQTPGQGLQFLFEYFSETQRNKGNFPGRFSGRQFSNSRSEMNVSTLELGDSALYLCASSLGDRDFYNEQFFGPGTRLTVL.

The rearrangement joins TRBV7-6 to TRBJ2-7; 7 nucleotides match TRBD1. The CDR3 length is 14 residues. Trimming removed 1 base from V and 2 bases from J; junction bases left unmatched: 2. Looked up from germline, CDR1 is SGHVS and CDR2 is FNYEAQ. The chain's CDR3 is CASSLGQGTYEQYF. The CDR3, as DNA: TGTGCCAGCAGCTTAGGACAGGGCACCTACGAGCAGTACTTC.

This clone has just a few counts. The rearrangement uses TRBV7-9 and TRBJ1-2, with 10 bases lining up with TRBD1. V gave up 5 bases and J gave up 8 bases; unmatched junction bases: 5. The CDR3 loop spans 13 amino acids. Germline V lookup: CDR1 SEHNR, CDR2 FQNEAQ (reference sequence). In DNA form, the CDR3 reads TGTGCCAGCAGCCCGCGGACAGGGGGAGGCTACACCTTC. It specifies CASSPRTGGGYTF.

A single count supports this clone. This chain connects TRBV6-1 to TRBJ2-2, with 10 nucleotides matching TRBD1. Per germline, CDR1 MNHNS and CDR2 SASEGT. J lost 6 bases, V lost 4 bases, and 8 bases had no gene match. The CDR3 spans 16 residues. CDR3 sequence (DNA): TGTGCCAGCAGTGTGACAGGGGGCTATATTTCCGGGGAGCTGTTTTTT. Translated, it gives CASSVTGGYISGELFF.

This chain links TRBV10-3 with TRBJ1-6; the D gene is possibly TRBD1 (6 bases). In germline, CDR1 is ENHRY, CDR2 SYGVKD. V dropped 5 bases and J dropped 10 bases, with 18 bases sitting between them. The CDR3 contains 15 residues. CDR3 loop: CAISIGAAGESPLHF. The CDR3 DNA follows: TGTGCCATCAGTATCGGGGCGGCAGGGGAATCACCCCTCCACTTT.

CDR3 in DNA: TGCGCCAGGGCATCATTCGTCAACGAGCAGTACTTC. This encodes CARASFVNEQYF. The chain uses TRBV10-1 and TRBJ2-7; no clear D gene. This CDR3 spans 12 amino acids. V gave up 9 bases and J gave up 5 bases, with 14 bases separating them. Per germline, CDR1 WNHNN and CDR2 SYGVQD (reference sequence).